The rows below give T cell receptor beta chains drawn from one sample of a study of sequential checkpoint blockade in melanoma. Generated by immunoSEQ multiplex PCR, the TCRdb table keeps only in-frame clones and is missing some. This sample has around 18,000 clones, with 45% to 65% found just once. This sample comprised CD8+ T cells sorted from blood (inferred from file names), obtained from a patient given nivolumab and ipilimumab in sequence. These receptors all come from a human donor with melanoma. Each CDR3 is given with its conserved first and last residue.

CDR3	length	V
CASSPGQGDTGELFF	15	TRBV6-4
CASMGQLSGNTIYF	14	TRBV6-5
CASSYLRDRPYEQYF	15	TRBV6-6
CASSLARGGSSYEQYF	16	TRBV5-6
CASSLEGAEDTQYF	14	TRBV7-9
CASSQVRADTQYF	13	TRBV4-1
CARTKPGTRGTDTQYF	16	TRBV5-3
CASSPGVAGPSTDTQYF	17	TRBV7-3
CASSPLTGSGHQPQHF	16	TRBV7-2
CASSGGQEITYEQYF	15	TRBV5-6
CASSQAQIAKNIQYF	15	TRBV4-1
CASSQEVSLNTEAFF	15	TRBV4-2
CASSLAGAYNEQFF	14	TRBV27
CASSQESTGDFSGANVLTF	19	TRBV4-1
CASNLGDRVHGYTF	14	TRBV28
CASSLTGWNEQFF	13	TRBV5-3
CASSLGTSGYNEQFF	15	TRBV13
CASSFPGTTNEKLFF	15	TRBV28
CASSILAGISYEQYF	15	TRBV19
CASSLAAGLASEQYF	15	TRBV7-9
CASSVVPGGGDAYGYTF	17	TRBV9
CASSLGREADTQYF	14	TRBV7-2
CASRSGSNYGYTF	13	TRBV28
CASSMALVSNQPQHF	15	TRBV19
CASSHYRPTGPPNYEQYF	18	TRBV2
CASSPRTSGTNTGELFF	17	TRBV11-3
CASSLQGYEQYF	12	TRBV11-2
CAWSALAPSSYNEQFF	16	TRBV30
CASSLQAGAEQYEQYF	16	TRBV5-1
CAGRMGSQAFF	11	TRBV19
CASSLLQGGPGNTIYF	16	TRBV28
CASSASLVATANYGYTF	17	TRBV9
CASSLLAGVDTQYF	14	TRBV28
CASSGSTGGAQQYF	14	TRBV27
CASSAPSGGTYNEQFF	16	TRBV9
CASSSTSGYQETQYF	15	TRBV13
CASSVGLGGYGYTF	14	TRBV9
CSGWDSAYEQYF	12	TRBV29-1
CASRAGANRLSYNEQFF	17	TRBV27
CASSDLDRGAIDTQYF	16	TRBV25-1
CASSYGGTGDQPQHF	15	TRBV6-6
CASSPRTGNTGELFF	15	TRBV11-2
CASSISSGLYNEQFF	15	TRBV19
CASSLAPLGQGAGEQFF	17	TRBV11-2
CASRSLAGSTDTQYF	15	TRBV5-4
CASSLVLGEGLQETQYF	17	TRBV7-6
CASRRPGTVPYEQYF	15	TRBV7-6
CASSWTSGMPDTQYF	15	TRBV7-9
CASTEGAGVAEAFF	14	TRBV6-5
CASSANSGGGQYF	13	TRBV9